The entry below gives a single T cell receptor beta chain sequence along with its context. What it binds is unknown. Between the trimmed V and J ends, which lost 1 base and 4 bases, there was a span of 13 bases. The CDR3 loop spans 15 amino acids. Germline V gives CDR1 LGHDT, CDR2 YNNKEL (reference sequence). This sample is part of a study of response to subunit inactivated influenza vaccine. Points from the study as a whole: T cells newly recruited by each seasonal influenza vaccination are few, the authors suggested.

TCRdb passed the RT-PCR reads through MiXCR, listing each CDR3 protein once. This table has approximately 480,000 distinct CDR3 sequences, over 9.5% appearing once. The TCR originated in a man aged 50-59 years who received an inactivated influenza vaccine. Sequenced material: PBMCs from blood, taken 45 days after vaccination. The chain couples TRBV3-1 to TRBJ2-5; D may be TRBD1 or TRBD2 (6 bases each). The CDR3 here is CASSQVLGGGETQYF. DNA for the CDR3: TGTGCCAGCAGCCAAGTCCTGGGGGGCGGAGAGACCCAGTACTTC.